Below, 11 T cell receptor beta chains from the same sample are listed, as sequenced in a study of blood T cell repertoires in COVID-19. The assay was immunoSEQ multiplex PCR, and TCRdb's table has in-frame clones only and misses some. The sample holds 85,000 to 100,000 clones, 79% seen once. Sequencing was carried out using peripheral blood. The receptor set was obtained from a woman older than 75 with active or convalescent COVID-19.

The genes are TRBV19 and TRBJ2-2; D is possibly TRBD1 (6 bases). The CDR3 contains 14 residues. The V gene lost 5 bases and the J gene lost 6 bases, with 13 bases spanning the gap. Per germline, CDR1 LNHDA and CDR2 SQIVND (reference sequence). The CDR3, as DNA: TGTGCCAGTAGTGTTTCCCGACAGGCCGGGGAGCTGTTTTTT. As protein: CASSVSRQAGELFF. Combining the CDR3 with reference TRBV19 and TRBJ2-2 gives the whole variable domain DGGITQSPKYLFRKEGQNVTLSCEQNLNHDAMYWYRQDPGQGLRLIYYSQIVNDFQKGDIAEGYSVSREKKESFPLTVTSAQKNPTAFYLCASSVSRQAGELFFGEGSRLTVL.

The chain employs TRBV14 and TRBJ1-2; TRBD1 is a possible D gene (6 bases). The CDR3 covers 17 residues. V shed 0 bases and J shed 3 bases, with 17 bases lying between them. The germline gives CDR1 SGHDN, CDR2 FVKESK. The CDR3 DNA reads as TGTGCCAGCAGCCAAGATATACCCACAGGGCTCGACTATGGCTACACCTTC. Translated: CASSQDIPTGLDYGYTF.

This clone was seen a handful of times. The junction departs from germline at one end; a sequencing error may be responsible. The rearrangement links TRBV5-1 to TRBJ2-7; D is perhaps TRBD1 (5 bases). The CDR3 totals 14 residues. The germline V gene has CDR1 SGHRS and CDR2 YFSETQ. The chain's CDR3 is CASSFQGSIYEQYF. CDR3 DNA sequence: TGTGCCAGCAGCTTTCAGGGTAGTATTTACGAGCAGTACTTC.

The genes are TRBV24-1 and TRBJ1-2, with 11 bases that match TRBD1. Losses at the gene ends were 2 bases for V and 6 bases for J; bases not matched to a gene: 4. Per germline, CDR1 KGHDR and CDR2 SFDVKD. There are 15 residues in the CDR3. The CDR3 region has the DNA TGTGCCACCAGTGATTCGCGGACAGGGGGCCATGGCTACACCTTC. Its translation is CATSDSRTGGHGYTF.

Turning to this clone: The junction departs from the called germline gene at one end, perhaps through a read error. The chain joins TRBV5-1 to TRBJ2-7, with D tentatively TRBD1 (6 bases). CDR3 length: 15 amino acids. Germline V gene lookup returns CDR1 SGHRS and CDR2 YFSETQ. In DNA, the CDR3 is TGTGCCAGCAGCGATCAGGGGCCCTCCCCGGGGGAGCAGTACTTC. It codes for CASSDQGPSPGEQYF.

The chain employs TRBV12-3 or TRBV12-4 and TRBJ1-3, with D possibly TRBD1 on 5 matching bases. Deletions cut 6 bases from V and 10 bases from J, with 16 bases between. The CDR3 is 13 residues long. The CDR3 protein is CASSRIQGVTIYF. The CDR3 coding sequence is TGTGCCAGCAGCCGGATCCAGGGTGTAACCATATATTTT.

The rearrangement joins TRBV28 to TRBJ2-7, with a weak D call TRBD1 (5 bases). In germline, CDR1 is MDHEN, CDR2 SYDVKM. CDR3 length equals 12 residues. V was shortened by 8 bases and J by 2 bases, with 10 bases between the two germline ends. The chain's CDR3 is CASRTSTYEQYF. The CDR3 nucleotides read TGTGCCAGCCGGACATCAACCTACGAGCAGTACTTC.

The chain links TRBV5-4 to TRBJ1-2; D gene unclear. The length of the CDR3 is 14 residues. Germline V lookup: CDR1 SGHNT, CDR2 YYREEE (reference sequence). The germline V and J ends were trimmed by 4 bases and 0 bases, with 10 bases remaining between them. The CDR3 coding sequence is TGTGCCAGCAGCGCCCCAGAATCTAACTATGGCTACACCTTC. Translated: CASSAPESNYGYTF.

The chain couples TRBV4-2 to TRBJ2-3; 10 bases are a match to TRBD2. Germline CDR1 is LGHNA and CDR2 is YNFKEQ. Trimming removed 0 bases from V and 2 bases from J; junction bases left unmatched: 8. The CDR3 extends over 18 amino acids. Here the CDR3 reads CASSQDGMLAGATDTQYF. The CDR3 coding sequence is TGTGCCAGCAGCCAAGACGGTATGCTAGCGGGAGCCACAGATACGCAGTATTTT.

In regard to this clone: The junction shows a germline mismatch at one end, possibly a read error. The CDR3 sequence: CASSVTASSNTEAFF. CDR3 DNA sequence: TGTGCCAGCAGCGTTACAGCTTCCTCGAACACTGAAGCTTTCTTT. The chain recombines TRBV5-1 with TRBJ1-1; D unclear. CDR3 size: 15 residues. Germline V gene data show CDR1 as SGHRS and CDR2 as YFSETQ.

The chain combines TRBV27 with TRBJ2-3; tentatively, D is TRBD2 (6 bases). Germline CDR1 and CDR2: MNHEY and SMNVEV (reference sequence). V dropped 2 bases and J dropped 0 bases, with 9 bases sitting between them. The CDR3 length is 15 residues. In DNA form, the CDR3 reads TGTGCCAGCAGTTTAGCCAGCGGGAGCACAGATACGCAGTATTTT. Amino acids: CASSLASGSTDTQYF.